One and the same sample provided the 27 T cell receptor beta chains below, sequenced in a study of T cell repertoires in cytomegalovirus infection. In TCRdb, the reads were re-called with MiXCR into one record per CDR3 protein. The sample records more than 350,000 distinct CDR3 sequences, under 40% being singletons. The material sequenced was PBMCs. Receptors originate from a human donor in good health (CMV status not recorded). Some clones in this sample may be carry-over from other donors' samples.

The J gene is TRBJ2-7, the V gene TRBV11-2, with no clear D. The CDR3 spans 11 residues. The V end was cut by 5 bases, the J end by 12 bases, with 14 bases between. The germline CDR1 and CDR2 sequences are SGHAT and FQNNGV. CDR3 bases: TGTGCCAGCAGCCTCGAGACAAAGCTGTACTTC. It codes for CASSLETKLYF.

V and J are TRBV25-1 and TRBJ2-7, with a possible D match to TRBD2 (5 bases). The germline V and J ends were trimmed by 3 bases and 0 bases, with 12 bases remaining between them. The CDR3 runs 15 residues. In germline, CDR1 is MGHDK, CDR2 SYGVNS. The CDR3 here is CASSDPGVSSYEQYF. CDR3 bases: TGTGCCAGCAGTGACCCCGGGGTGAGCTCCTACGAGCAGTACTTC.

This clonotype was seen a handful of times. The chain uses TRBV2 and TRBJ1-1, with TRBD1 identical over 8 bases. Germline V gives CDR1 SNHLY, CDR2 FYNNEI. V shed 3 bases and J 4 bases; nucleotides not matched to a gene: 10. There are 16 residues in the CDR3. This CDR3 reads CASSEGGRGLGTEAFF. In DNA form, the CDR3 reads TGTGCCAGCAGTGAGGGTGGCAGGGGGCTGGGCACTGAAGCTTTCTTT.

This clonotype was seen only a few times. The CDR3 is CASSRTMGGGYNEQFF. The CDR3 DNA reads as TGTGCCAGCAGCAGAACGATGGGAGGAGGGTACAATGAGCAGTTCTTC. The V and J genes are TRBV7-2 and TRBJ2-1; D possibly corresponds to TRBD2 (6 bases). V was cut by 5 bases and J by 4 bases, with 18 bases left in between. Germline V CDR1 and CDR2: SGHTA, FQGNSA. The CDR3 spans 16 residues.

This clonotype came up a few times. The V and J genes are TRBV6-5 and TRBJ2-1, with a tentative D call TRBD2 (5 bases). The V gene lost 7 bases and the J gene lost 2 bases, with 15 bases spanning the gap. This CDR3 contains 15 residues. CDR1 and CDR2 (germline): MNHEY, SVGAGI. The CDR3 DNA reads as TGTGCCAGCAAGTGGGGAGAATTCCCCTACAATGAGCAGTTCTTC. This encodes CASKWGEFPYNEQFF.

This clonotype has just a few counts. As DNA, the CDR3 is TGTGCCAGCAGCTTAATGGTAGCGGGGGGCCCCGATACGCAGTATTTT. This sequence encodes CASSLMVAGGPDTQYF. The J gene is TRBJ2-3, the V gene TRBV11-2; 10 nucleotides agree with TRBD2. V lost 2 bases and J lost 6; bases outside the gene matches: 8. The CDR3 sequence is 16 residues long. CDR1 is SGHAT and CDR2 is FQNNGV in the germline V gene.

The gene calls are TRBV12-3 or TRBV12-4 and TRBJ2-2; D uncertain. The V and J ends lost 4 bases and 6 bases respectively, with 12 bases between them. The CDR3 sequence is 14 residues long. The CDR3 nucleotides are TGTGCCAGCAGTTACCAATCGTGGTCCGGGGAGCTGTTTTTT. Translating it yields CASSYQSWSGELFF.

This clonotype was seen only a few times. J is TRBJ1-1 and V is TRBV18; 7 bases agree with TRBD1. The length of the CDR3 is 14 residues. Germline V lookup: CDR1 KGHSH, CDR2 LQKENI. V was pared by 6 bases and J by 6 bases, with 10 bases of the junction left unmatched. This CDR3 reads CASSRQGQHSEAFF. The CDR3 DNA reads TGTGCCAGCTCGCGACAGGGACAACATTCTGAAGCTTTCTTT.

A few counts support this clonotype. The V call is TRBV7-9, the J call TRBJ1-1, with 9 bases aligning to TRBD1. The CDR3 is made up of 15 amino acids. Germline lookup yields CDR1 SEHNR and CDR2 FQNEAQ (reference sequence). V lost 1 base to trimming and J lost 3 bases; unmatched junction nucleotides: 3. The CDR3 coding sequence is TGTGCCAGCAGCTTAGTCGGACAGGGGTACACTGAAGCTTTCTTT. This sequence encodes CASSLVGQGYTEAFF.

The chain combines TRBV2 with TRBJ2-1, with a tentative D call TRBD1 (5 bases). From germline, CDR1 is SNHLY and CDR2 FYNNEI. V was trimmed by 7 bases and J by 8 bases, leaving 12 bases between them. This CDR3 spans 12 amino acids. CDR3 residues: CASILQGYEQFF. The CDR3 region has the DNA TGTGCCAGCATCCTGCAGGGCTATGAGCAGTTCTTC.

The table lists this clonotype with a few counts. This chain joins TRBV5-1 and TRBJ2-7, with TRBD2 matching 8 bases. The germline V gene has CDR1 SGHRS and CDR2 YFSETQ. This CDR3 has 15 amino acids. V shed 5 bases, J shed 3 bases, and the junction held 10 bases outside the gene matches. CDR3 nucleotides: TGCGCCAGCAGAGGGAGCGGGGGTCCTGACTACGAGCAGTACTTC. Translating it yields CASRGSGGPDYEQYF.

This chain joins TRBV7-2 and TRBJ2-5, with D possibly matching TRBD2 (5 bases). The germline V and J ends were trimmed by 1 base and 5 bases, with 11 bases remaining between them. The CDR3 length is 14 residues. The V gene's germline CDR1 is SGHTA and CDR2 FQGNSA. In DNA, the CDR3 is TGTGCCAGCAGCTTAGTGTCTAGCCTGGAGACCCAGTACTTC. It encodes CASSLVSSLETQYF.

This clonotype was seen a handful of times. This chain joins TRBV14 and TRBJ2-7; no reliable D call. V gave up 4 bases and J gave up 6 bases, with 13 bases separating them. Germline V gene data show CDR1 as SGHDN and CDR2 as FVKESK. The CDR3 loop spans 13 amino acids. The DNA of the CDR3 is TGTGCCAGCAGCCTCGTCGGCGGTCGCGAGCAGTACTTC. Translating it yields CASSLVGGREQYF.

The chain uses TRBV7-6 and TRBJ1-1, with 11 bases that match TRBD1. The ends lost 5 bases at V and 0 bases at J; junction bases unmatched: 8. This CDR3 comprises 17 residues. CDR1 is SGHVS, CDR2 FNYEAQ, per germline. DNA of the CDR3: TGTGCCAGCAGCCTTAGCCGGGACAGGGGGGTGAACACTGAAGCTTTCTTT. Translating it yields CASSLSRDRGVNTEAFF.

This clonotype was counted only a few times. V usage is TRBV6-2 or TRBV6-3 and J usage is TRBJ2-7; 9 bases align to TRBD1. V lost 4 bases, J lost 3 bases, and 7 bases stayed unmatched. There are 15 residues in the CDR3. Germline CDR1 and CDR2: MNHEY and SVGEGT. The CDR3 sequence is CASSSPGTGNYEQYF. For the CDR3, the DNA is TGTGCCAGCAGTTCCCCTGGGACAGGGAACTACGAGCAGTACTTC.

This rearrangement joins TRBV20-1 to TRBJ2-2, with no clear D. The CDR3 loop spans 14 amino acids. The V gene lost 3 bases and the J gene lost 2 bases, with 10 bases spanning the gap. The germline gives CDR1 DFQATT, CDR2 SNEGSKA (reference sequence). This CDR3 is CSASGRKNTGELFF. CDR3 coding DNA: TGCAGTGCTAGTGGTCGGAAAAACACCGGGGAGCTGTTTTTT.

This clonotype was recorded only once. The chain is built from TRBV5-6 and TRBJ2-1; 7 nucleotides agree with TRBD1. Trimming took 4 bases from V and 7 from J; bases not matched to a gene: 8. Germline CDR1 SGHDT, CDR2 YYEEEE. CDR3 length: 14 amino acids. The CDR3 spells CASSDQEQGNEQFF. CDR3 DNA: TGTGCCAGCAGCGACCAGGAACAGGGGAATGAGCAGTTCTTC.

This clonotype appeared a single time. At one end the junction does not follow the germline gene, possibly because of a read error. The chain joins TRBV7-4 to TRBJ2-6; weak D call: TRBD1 (6 bases). This CDR3 is built from 18 residues. CDR1 SGHVT and CDR2 SQSDAQ come from the germline V gene. This CDR3 reads CVSNLSGQGSSGANVLTF. In DNA form, the CDR3 reads TGTGTCAGCAACCTTTCGGGACAAGGTAGCTCTGGGGCCAACGTCCTGACTTTC.

A few counts support this clonotype. V is TRBV18 and J is TRBJ1-1; D perhaps matches TRBD1 (5 bases). This CDR3 contains 16 residues. Germline CDR1 and CDR2: KGHSH and LQKENI. The V end lost 2 bases, the J end lost 2 bases, and 15 bases lay between the germline ends. The CDR3 DNA follows: TGTGCCAGCTCACCAAGGGACTACACAGGAAACACTGAAGCTTTCTTT. Amino acid sequence: CASSPRDYTGNTEAFF.

This clonotype was counted a few times. This chain links TRBV20-1 with TRBJ2-2; 10 bases map to TRBD2. This CDR3 spans 17 amino acids. Germline trimming cut 1 base from V and 5 bases from J; bases unmatched to any gene: 10. CDR1 and CDR2 (germline): DFQATT, SNEGSKA (reference sequence). CDR3: CSARVPDIAGGTGELFF. Here the CDR3 DNA reads TGCAGTGCTAGAGTCCCGGACATAGCGGGGGGAACCGGGGAGCTGTTTTTT.

In the case of this clonotype: A read error is possible here, since a much larger clone lies one base away. The chain joins TRBV7-2 to TRBJ2-4; the D gene could be TRBD1 or TRBD2 (6 bases each). Germline values: CDR1 SGHTA, CDR2 FQGNSA. V shed 5 bases and J shed 6 bases, with 14 bases lying between them. The CDR3 consists of 14 residues. The CDR3 loop is CASSLGGLGNIQYF. The CDR3 bases are TGTGCCAGCAGCCTGGGGGGCCTGGGAAACATTCAGTACTTC.

This clonotype was found a few times. The chain joins TRBV7-8 to TRBJ1-5, with D uncertain. Germline V gene sequence: CDR1 SGHVS, CDR2 FQNEAQ. V dropped 1 base and J dropped 3 bases, with 4 bases sitting between them. This CDR3 has 13 amino acids. This CDR3 is CASSLGHNQPQHF. The CDR3 nucleotides are TGTGCCAGCAGCTTAGGCCACAATCAGCCCCAGCATTTT. Combining the CDR3 with reference TRBV7-8 and TRBJ1-5 gives the whole variable domain GAGVSQSPRYKVAKRGQDVALRCDPISGHVSLFWYQQALGQGPEFLTYFQNEAQLDKSGLPSDRFFAERPEGSVSTLKIQRTQQEDSAVYLCASSLGHNQPQHFGDGTRLSIL.

There are a few counts of this clonotype. A junction boundary mismatches the germline segment, possibly from a read error. This chain links TRBV4-1 with TRBJ2-7; a possible D gene is TRBD2 (6 bases). Germline CDR1 reads MGHRA; CDR2 reads YSYEKL. The CDR3 is 16 amino acids. Written as DNA, the CDR3 is TGCGCCAGCAGCCAAAGTATTGAGACTAGTTCCATCGAGCAGTACTTT. It translates to CASSQSIETSSIEQYF.

In this sample, this clonotype turned up many times. This chain joins TRBV10-3 and TRBJ2-7; weak D call: TRBD2 (6 bases). The CDR3 length is 13 residues. Trimming shortened V by 9 bases and J by 2 bases, and 14 bases separated the two germline ends. Germline loops: CDR1 ENHRY, CDR2 SYGVKD. The CDR3 DNA follows: TGTGCCATTGGGGGGACCTCCCCCTACGAGCAGTACTTC. Its protein product is CAIGGTSPYEQYF.

CDR3 bases: TGTGCCAGCTCCAGACTAGCGGGGACAACCAAGAGCACAGATACGCAGTATTTT. It encodes CASSRLAGTTKSTDTQYF. The gene calls are TRBV6-1 and TRBJ2-3; 11 bases align to TRBD2. The V gene's germline CDR1 is MNHNS and CDR2 SASEGT. The J segment lost 0 bases and the V segment lost 8 bases, leaving 13 bases of the junction unmatched. The CDR3 consists of 18 residues.

The rearrangement joins TRBV28 to TRBJ2-1; D gene unclear. Trimming took 7 bases from V and 0 from J, leaving 10 bases between them. The germline V gene encodes CDR1 MDHEN and CDR2 SYDVKM. This CDR3 spans 14 amino acids. CDR3 bases: TGTGCCAGCAACCAAGAAACCTCCTACAATGAGCAGTTCTTC. This encodes CASNQETSYNEQFF. Based on the CDR3 plus reference TRBV28 and TRBJ2-1, the full variable domain is DVKVTQSSRYLVKRTGEKVFLECVQDMDHENMFWYRQDPGLGLRLIYFSYDVKMKEKGDIPEGYSVSREKKERFSLILESASTNQTSMYLCASNQETSYNEQFFGPGTRLTVL.

This clonotype was detected only a few times. This rearrangement joins TRBV6-1 to TRBJ2-5; tentative D call: TRBD2 (6 bases). V gave up 6 bases and J gave up 2 bases, with 10 bases separating them. CDR1 and CDR2 (germline): MNHNS, SASEGT. The length of the CDR3 is 13 residues. The CDR3 DNA follows: TGTGCCAGCAGGGAGGCGGGGCAAGAGACCCAGTACTTC. Protein sequence: CASREAGQETQYF.